The clone carrying this TCR beta chain was observed a handful of times. Looked up from germline, CDR1 is SQVTM and CDR2 is ANQGSEA. Between the trimmed V and J ends, which lost 7 bases and 10 bases, there was a span of 5 bases. CDR3 length: 8 amino acids. The data stem from a study of response to subunit inactivated influenza vaccine. TCRdb re-called the RT-PCR reads with MiXCR, one entry per CDR3 protein. The table shows about 540,000 distinct CDR3 sequences, with roughly 23% occurring only once. These data were also filed under a second study, of T cells expressing NK-cell markers. That report adds: With UMIs, 5'RACE template switching was used to make TCR beta cDNA. What restricted sorting to alpha-beta TCR T cells in several experiments was an anti-gamma-delta TCR antibody.

The specimen comprised CD4+ T cells sorted from PBMCs, sampled approximately 12 days after vaccination. The gene calls are TRBV29-1 and TRBJ2-1; perhaps D is TRBD1 or TRBD2 (5 bases each). The clonotype comes from a man aged 50-59 years who received an inactivated influenza vaccine. The CDR3 DNA reads TGCAGCGGGGGGGAGCAGTTCTTC. This sequence encodes CSGGEQFF.